Each of the 17 T cell receptor beta chains below was sequenced from the same sample in a study of T cells in tuberculosis. The protocol was immunoSEQ multiplex PCR, while the TCRdb copy is restricted to in-frame clones and leaves out a portion. The repertoire holds around 30,000 clones, 90% seen once, with 6% to 7% in the top ten. Sequencing input: PBMCs. These receptor sequences come from a donor between 10 and 35 years old with latent tuberculosis or without tuberculosis infection.

The chain uses TRBV10-3 and TRBJ1-1; D perhaps matches TRBD1 (5 bases). CDR3 length equals 15 residues. V was trimmed by 6 bases and J by 1 base, leaving 15 bases between them. From germline, CDR1 is ENHRY and CDR2 SYGVKD. DNA for the CDR3: TGTGCCATCAGCGCCCGGGGGGAAGGGAACACTGAAGCTTTCTTT. As protein: CAISARGEGNTEAFF.

The chain has TRBV5-1 and TRBJ2-3, with 12 positions matching TRBD2. V lost 3 bases, J lost 5 bases, and 10 bases stayed unmatched. Looked up from germline, CDR1 is SGHRS and CDR2 is YFSETQ. The CDR3 length is 17 residues. CDR3 residues: CASSSAPSGGAEDTQYF. The CDR3 coding sequence is TGCGCCAGCAGCTCAGCCCCTAGCGGGGGGGCTGAAGATACGCAGTATTTT.

This clone was counted once. The chain carries TRBV13 and TRBJ1-2, with 9 bases lining up with TRBD1. The CDR3 totals 14 residues. The V and J ends lost 5 bases and 8 bases, in that order; junction bases with no gene match: 9. The germline gives CDR1 PRHDT, CDR2 FYEKMQ (reference sequence). Here the CDR3 reads CASSPDRTGDGYTF. As DNA, the CDR3 is TGTGCCAGCAGCCCCGACCGGACAGGGGACGGCTACACCTTC.

The V call is TRBV10-3, the J call TRBJ2-7; 12 bases map to TRBD2. There are 15 residues in the CDR3. Trimming took 2 bases from V and 2 from J; bases not matched to a gene: 1. Germline V gene data show CDR1 as ENHRY and CDR2 as SYGVKD. CDR3 coding DNA: TGTGCCATCAGTGAGGGACTAGCGGGAACCTACGAGCAGTACTTC. Amino acids: CAISEGLAGTYEQYF.

Only a few counts were recorded for this clone. The V call is TRBV10-1, the J call TRBJ1-1, with 8 bases lining up with TRBD1. V was clipped by 2 bases and J by 4 bases; unmatched bases: 3. The CDR3 has 14 residues. CDR1 WNHNN and CDR2 SYGVQD come from the germline V gene (reference sequence). As DNA, the CDR3 is TGCGCCAGCAGTGAGACCACAGGGGGCACTGAAGCTTTCTTT. Translation gives CASSETTGGTEAFF.

The chain recombines TRBV6-1 with TRBJ1-2; TRBD1 matches 11 bases. Germline CDR1 and CDR2: MNHNS and SASEGT. Trimming cost V 2 bases and J 4 bases; bases outside gene matches: 6. This CDR3 is built from 16 residues. The CDR3 region is CASSETWTGGFYGYTF. In DNA form, the CDR3 reads TGTGCCAGCAGTGAAACCTGGACAGGGGGCTTCTATGGCTACACCTTC.

The rearrangement links TRBV7-8 to TRBJ1-2, with unresolved D. The CDR3 extends over 13 amino acids. CDR1 is SGHVS and CDR2 is FQNEAQ in the germline V gene. Trimming removed 2 bases at V and 3 bases at J, with 7 bases between. The CDR3 reads CASSLSSHYGYTF. The CDR3 DNA is TGTGCCAGCAGCTTATCCAGTCACTATGGCTACACCTTC.

This rearrangement joins TRBV29-1 to TRBJ2-3, with a tentative D call TRBD2 (5 bases). The CDR3 is 13 residues long. Trimming removed 3 bases from V and 1 base from J, with 8 bases in between. CDR1 SQVTM and CDR2 ANQGSEA come from the germline V gene. CDR3 amino acids: CSVELGGTDTQYF. Written as DNA, the CDR3 is TGCAGCGTTGAGCTCGGGGGCACAGATACGCAGTATTTT.

The chain employs TRBV6-1 and TRBJ1-2; the D gene is possibly TRBD1 (6 bases). The CDR3 covers 13 residues. CDR1 MNHNS and CDR2 SASEGT come from the germline V gene. Trimming took off 10 bases at V and 4 bases at J, with 16 bases between the two ends. The CDR3 DNA sequence: TGTGCCACCCACAAGACAGGAGTCTATGGCTACACCTTC. Translating gives CATHKTGVYGYTF.

The chain couples TRBV29-1 to TRBJ2-1; TRBD2 matches at 11 bases. The CDR3 is 18 residues long. V shed 3 bases and J 3 bases; nucleotides not matched to a gene: 13. CDR1 SQVTM and CDR2 ANQGSEA come from the germline V gene. The CDR3 spells CSVDLSASGGLNYNEQFF. As DNA, the CDR3 is TGCAGCGTTGATCTTTCCGCTAGCGGGGGGCTTAACTACAATGAGCAGTTCTTC.

The CDR3 sequence is CASSGLGTGMTEAFF. CDR3 sequence (DNA): TGTGCCAGCAGTGGTCTTGGGACAGGGATGACTGAAGCTTTCTTT. The chain links TRBV28 to TRBJ1-1, with TRBD1 matching over 9 bases. CDR3 length: 15 residues. V lost 5 bases and J lost 5; bases outside the gene matches: 9. Looked up from germline, CDR1 is MDHEN and CDR2 is SYDVKM. Full variable domain (remainder filled in from reference TRBV28 and TRBJ1-1): DVKVTQSSRYLVKRTGEKVFLECVQDMDHENMFWYRQDPGLGLRLIYFSYDVKMKEKGDIPEGYSVSREKKERFSLILESASTNQTSMYLCASSGLGTGMTEAFFGQGTRLTVV.

The chain links TRBV2 to TRBJ2-2, with D perhaps TRBD2 (6 bases). V was trimmed by 3 bases and J by 3 bases, leaving 11 bases between them. CDR3 length: 15 residues. Per germline, CDR1 SNHLY and CDR2 FYNNEI. The CDR3 reads CASSEWAGHTGELFF. DNA of the CDR3: TGTGCCAGCAGTGAGTGGGCGGGGCACACCGGGGAGCTGTTTTTT.

The chain employs TRBV27 and TRBJ1-2; D is unclear. Per the germline V gene, CDR1 is MNHEY and CDR2 is SMNVEV (reference sequence). This CDR3 is 15 amino acids long. V was pared by 0 bases and J by 1 base, with 9 bases between. The CDR3, as DNA: TGTGCCAGCAGTTTATCGGCAGGAAGTAACTATGGCTACACCTTC. The encoded protein is CASSLSAGSNYGYTF.

Written as DNA, the CDR3 is TGTGCCAGCAGTGGTTCGCAGTATAGCAATCAGCCCCAGCATTTT. Translation gives CASSGSQYSNQPQHF. The genes are TRBV28 and TRBJ1-5; unclear D gene. Trimming left V 5 bases short and J 0 bases short, with 11 bases between. Per germline, CDR1 MDHEN and CDR2 SYDVKM. The CDR3 has 15 residues.

The chain carries TRBV15 and TRBJ2-5, with 10 positions matching TRBD2. The V and J ends lost 9 bases and 4 bases, in that order; junction bases with no gene match: 8. Germline V CDR1 and CDR2: LNHNV, YYDKDF (reference sequence). CDR3 length: 14 amino acids. CDR3 in amino acids: CATNSGGSGETQYF. Written as DNA, the CDR3 is TGTGCCACTAATAGCGGGGGGTCGGGAGAGACCCAGTACTTC.

The rearrangement uses TRBV10-3 and TRBJ1-5; 9 bases are a match to TRBD1. Losses at the gene ends were 6 bases for V and 6 bases for J; bases not matched to a gene: 9. This CDR3 region has 15 residues. Germline lookup yields CDR1 ENHRY and CDR2 SYGVKD. In nucleotides, the CDR3 is TGTGCCATCAGGGCAGAACAGGGGGCTGGTCAGCCCCAGCATTTT. This codes for CAIRAEQGAGQPQHF.

The rearrangement joins TRBV6-5 to TRBJ1-6; 9 bases match TRBD1. The CDR3 has 15 residues. With V trimmed by 6 bases and J by 5 bases, 5 bases remained unmatched. Germline V gene lookup returns CDR1 MNHEY and CDR2 SVGAGI. The CDR3 reads CASRWGQGNNSPLHF. CDR3 in DNA: TGTGCCAGCAGATGGGGACAGGGCAATAATTCACCCCTCCACTTT.